Listed here are 27 T cell receptor beta chains from one sample, sequenced in a study of technical replicates of blood from several donors. Clones were sequenced by immunoSEQ multiplex PCR, and TCRdb holds only the in-frame ones, with some missing. The sample records under 100,000 clones, approximately 95% being singletons. The sample comprised T cells isolated from PBMCs. The receptors originated from a human donor in good health.

The V and J genes are TRBV19 and TRBJ2-1; TRBD2 aligns across 7 bases. This CDR3 is built from 13 residues. With 0 bases clipped from V and 10 bases from J, the junction kept 3 bases outside the gene matches. Germline V gene lookup returns CDR1 LNHDA and CDR2 SQIVND (reference sequence). As DNA, the CDR3 is TGTGCCAGTAGTATAGATTTCGGGGGGGAGCAGTTCTTC. Protein sequence: CASSIDFGGEQFF.

The rearrangement uses TRBV10-3 and TRBJ1-1; perhaps TRBD1 as D (6 bases). The CDR3 loop spans 13 amino acids. V was pared by 6 bases and J by 2 bases, with 10 bases between. CDR1 and CDR2 (germline): ENHRY, SYGVKD. Here the CDR3 reads CAIRNRDNTEAFF. The CDR3 DNA reads TGTGCCATCAGGAACAGGGATAACACTGAAGCTTTCTTT.

This clone was found a few times. V gene TRBV4-1 combines with J gene TRBJ1-1, with 7 bases aligning to TRBD1. V lost 4 bases, J lost 4 bases, and 9 bases stayed unmatched. Germline V gives CDR1 MGHRA, CDR2 YSYEKL. This CDR3 region has 15 residues. The CDR3 DNA reads TGCGCCAGCAGCCCCCGAGAGGGGGCCGGCACTGAAGCTTTCTTT. This sequence encodes CASSPREGAGTEAFF.

V usage is TRBV11-3 and J usage is TRBJ2-1; perhaps TRBD2 as D (6 bases). Germline loops: CDR1 SGHNT, CDR2 YENEEA. V was pared by 1 base and J by 2 bases, with 6 bases between. This CDR3 comprises 14 residues. The CDR3 DNA reads as TGTGCCAGCAGCTTAGCGGGAGCCTACAATGAGCAGTTCTTC. Translated: CASSLAGAYNEQFF.

V usage is TRBV19 and J usage is TRBJ2-7, with TRBD2 matching 8 bases. The V segment lost 6 bases and the J segment 0 bases; nucleotides outside the gene matches: 7. The length of the CDR3 is 15 residues. Germline lookup yields CDR1 LNHDA and CDR2 SQIVND (reference sequence). As DNA, the CDR3 is TGTGCCAGTAGCGTCTTAGCGGGAACCTCCTACGAGCAGTACTTC. It specifies CASSVLAGTSYEQYF.

This rearrangement joins TRBV10-3 to TRBJ1-1; D call uncertain. The CDR3 extends over 15 amino acids. Trimming removed 2 bases at V and 0 bases at J, with 10 bases between. CDR1 and CDR2 from the germline V gene are ENHRY and SYGVKD. CDR3 nucleotide sequence: TGTGCCATCAGTGAGGGCGGTAAAATGAACACTGAAGCTTTCTTT. It encodes CAISEGGKMNTEAFF.

The chain links TRBV10-3 to TRBJ2-3; 7 bases map to TRBD2. CDR1 and CDR2 (germline): ENHRY, SYGVKD. After removal of 7 bases from V and 3 bases from J, the junction contained 10 bases not matched to a gene. The CDR3 spans 15 residues. The CDR3 loop reads CAITGGSGATDTQYF. Written as DNA, the CDR3 is TGTGCCATCACTGGAGGGAGCGGGGCGACAGATACGCAGTATTTT.

The chain joins TRBV10-3 to TRBJ2-6, with 7 bases aligning to TRBD1. Germline-derived CDR1 and CDR2 are ENHRY and SYGVKD. The CDR3 has 17 amino acids. Trimming took 7 bases from V and 0 from J; bases not matched to a gene: 9. CDR3 coding DNA: TGTGCCATCACTTCCGGACAGGTTAGCTCTGGGGCCAACGTCCTGACTTTC. It codes for CAITSGQVSSGANVLTF.

The gene calls are TRBV5-1 and TRBJ2-1; 10 bases line up with TRBD2. The CDR3 spans 15 residues. With 4 bases clipped from V and 2 bases from J, the junction kept 3 bases outside the gene matches. Per germline, CDR1 SGHRS and CDR2 YFSETQ. CDR3: CASSTAGGPYNEQFF. The CDR3 DNA is TGCGCCAGCAGCACAGCGGGAGGGCCCTACAATGAGCAGTTCTTC.

The CDR3 reads CAWSYGTGREKLFF. Written as DNA, the CDR3 is TGTGCCTGGAGTTATGGGACAGGGCGTGAAAAACTGTTTTTT. The genes are TRBV30 and TRBJ1-4, with 9 positions matching TRBD1. CDR1 is GTSNPN and CDR2 is SVGIG in the germline V gene (reference sequence). With 2 bases clipped from V and 7 bases from J, the junction kept 5 bases outside the gene matches. This CDR3 spans 14 amino acids.

The chain uses TRBV5-1 and TRBJ2-5; D might be TRBD1 (6 bases). The V and J ends lost 2 bases and 4 bases respectively, with 9 bases between them. The V gene's germline CDR1 is SGHRS and CDR2 YFSETQ. The CDR3 contains 13 residues. The CDR3 here is CASSFSGAETQYF. CDR3 in DNA: TGCGCCAGCAGCTTTTCAGGGGCAGAGACCCAGTACTTC. Full variable domain (missing parts from reference TRBV5-1 and TRBJ2-5): KAGVTQTPRYLIKTRGQQVTLSCSPISGHRSVSWYQQTPGQGLQFLFEYFSETQRNKGNFPGRFSGRQFSNSRSEMNVSTLELGDSALYLCASSFSGAETQYFGPGTRLLVL.

This clone was picked up a small number of times. The gene calls are TRBV19 and TRBJ2-7, with a tentative D call TRBD1 (6 bases). The germline V and J ends were trimmed by 5 bases and 4 bases, with 18 bases remaining between them. Germline loops: CDR1 LNHDA, CDR2 SQIVND (reference sequence). This CDR3 comprises 15 residues. The chain's CDR3 is CASSEQGGERYEQYF. The CDR3 DNA follows: TGTGCCAGTAGTGAGCAAGGGGGAGAGAGATACGAGCAGTACTTC.

The CDR3 protein is CASSFPQGKGYTF. The CDR3, as DNA: TGTGCCAGCAGTTTCCCCCAGGGGAAAGGCTACACCTTC. This sequence joins TRBV27 and TRBJ1-2; D might be TRBD1 (6 bases). V was pared by 3 bases and J by 8 bases, with 13 bases between. The germline V gene has CDR1 MNHEY and CDR2 SMNVEV (reference sequence). The CDR3 covers 13 residues.

The chain employs TRBV10-3 and TRBJ1-2; no definite D call. Germline values: CDR1 ENHRY, CDR2 SYGVKD. V shed 10 bases and J shed 4 bases, with 22 bases lying between them. The CDR3 covers 15 residues. The DNA for the CDR3 is TGTGCCACACGCCTGGCGGTAGACGGTTTCTATGGCTACACCTTC. Translating it yields CATRLAVDGFYGYTF.

V is TRBV29-1 and J is TRBJ2-3; 13 nucleotides align to TRBD2. The V gene end was trimmed by 0 bases and the J gene end by 8 bases; junction bases not matched to a gene: 2. The CDR3 contains 14 residues. Germline values: CDR1 SQVTM, CDR2 ANQGSEA. DNA of the CDR3: TGCAGCGTTGAAGACGGACTAGCGGGAGTTACGCAGTATTTT. Translation gives CSVEDGLAGVTQYF.

This clone was recorded once. The chain joins TRBV11-3 to TRBJ1-1; D perhaps matches TRBD1 (5 bases). V lost 3 bases and J 1 base, leaving 6 bases between the germline ends. Germline CDR1 and CDR2: SGHNT and YENEEA. There are 13 residues in the CDR3. CDR3 sequence: CASSFTGNTEAFF. The CDR3 DNA is TGTGCCAGCAGCTTTACAGGGAACACTGAAGCTTTCTTT.

The chain employs TRBV5-4 and TRBJ1-2; TRBD1 matches at 7 bases. The germline V gene encodes CDR1 SGHNT and CDR2 YYREEE (reference sequence). J was trimmed by 6 bases and V by 0 bases; bases with no gene match: 8. The CDR3 consists of 15 residues. CDR3 sequence: CASSLELETGHGYTF. In DNA form, the CDR3 reads TGTGCCAGCAGCTTGGAGCTTGAGACAGGGCATGGCTACACCTTC.

The chain carries TRBV29-1 and TRBJ1-5; D unclear. The CDR3 is 13 amino acids. Germline CDR1 and CDR2: SQVTM and ANQGSEA. Deletions cut 4 bases from V and 3 bases from J, with 10 bases between. The CDR3, as DNA: TGCAGCGTTGGTGAGACATACAATCAGCCCCAGCATTTT. It codes for CSVGETYNQPQHF.

This chain uses TRBV30 with TRBJ2-6; D gene uncertain. Deletions cut 0 bases from V and 4 bases from J, with 13 bases between. The germline CDR1 and CDR2 sequences are GTSNPN and SVGIG (reference sequence). CDR3 length equals 16 residues. CDR3 in amino acids: CAWSVSRAIGANVLTF. The CDR3 DNA reads as TGTGCCTGGAGTGTTTCCCGAGCGATAGGGGCCAACGTCCTGACTTTC.

This rearrangement joins TRBV2 to TRBJ2-6; D is unresolved. The CDR3 covers 15 residues. CDR1 is SNHLY, CDR2 FYNNEI, per germline. V dropped 7 bases and J dropped 0 bases, with 10 bases sitting between them. The CDR3 DNA follows: TGTGCCAGCACCCTATTCCCCTCTGGGGCCAACGTCCTGACTTTC. Its protein is CASTLFPSGANVLTF.

The chain combines TRBV5-1 with TRBJ1-4; the D gene is possibly TRBD1 (5 bases). V was cut by 3 bases and J by 5 bases, with 11 bases left in between. Germline V gene sequence: CDR1 SGHRS, CDR2 YFSETQ. The CDR3 contains 14 residues. The CDR3 protein is CASSWTTQNEKLFF. The CDR3 region has the DNA TGCGCCAGCAGCTGGACAACCCAAAATGAAAAACTGTTTTTT.

The chain carries TRBV7-2 and TRBJ1-4, with D perhaps TRBD1 (5 bases). The V end lost 5 bases, the J end lost 5 bases, and 15 bases lay between the germline ends. CDR1 is SGHTA, CDR2 FQGNSA, per germline. The CDR3 is 15 residues long. The CDR3 sequence: CASSPGDSLNEKLFF. CDR3 in DNA: TGTGCCAGCAGCCCAGGCGACAGCTTGAATGAAAAACTGTTTTTT.

The V and J genes are TRBV5-6 and TRBJ1-3, with D maybe TRBD1 (5 bases). CDR1 is SGHDT and CDR2 is YYEEEE in the germline V gene. CDR3 size: 15 residues. The V end lost 1 base, the J end lost 8 bases, and 16 bases lay between the germline ends. CDR3 nucleotide sequence: TGTGCCAGCAGCTTGTTGGGGGGTTACTTGGACACCATATATTTT. The encoded protein is CASSLLGGYLDTIYF.

J is TRBJ2-7 and V is TRBV27; a possible D gene is TRBD2 (5 bases). V lost 9 bases and J 0 bases, leaving 24 bases between the germline ends. This CDR3 contains 17 residues. Germline CDR1 reads MNHEY; CDR2 reads SMNVEV (reference sequence). The DNA for the CDR3 is TGTGCCAGTATAGGTCCGGCAGCCAGCGGCCTCTCCTACGAGCAGTACTTC. It codes for CASIGPAASGLSYEQYF.

This sequence joins TRBV6-5 and TRBJ1-3; TRBD1 might be the D (5 bases). V lost 9 bases and J 1 base, leaving 10 bases between the germline ends. The V gene's germline CDR1 is MNHEY and CDR2 SVGAGI. This CDR3 is built from 13 residues. CDR3 in amino acids: CASSRDSGNTIYF. The CDR3 DNA sequence: TGTGCCAGTTCCAGGGATTCTGGAAACACCATATATTTT.

V is TRBV21-1 and J is TRBJ1-1; TRBD1 reflects the table's D call only, with no check against the DNA. TRBV21-1 is a listed pseudogene. The CDR3 totals 15 residues. The CDR3 bases are TGTGCCAGCAGCAAAGAACCAGGTATGAACACTGAAGCTTTCTTT. Its translation: CASSKEPGMNTEAFF.

The chain joins TRBV6-1 to TRBJ1-1, with 10 positions matching TRBD1. The CDR3 contains 16 residues. Germline lookup yields CDR1 MNHNS and CDR2 SASEGT. V dropped 4 bases and J dropped 0; count of bases not matched to a gene: 5. The CDR3 region has the DNA TGTGCCAGCAGTGCCGGGACAGGGGCCATGAACACTGAAGCTTTCTTT. Translation gives CASSAGTGAMNTEAFF.